A selection of T cell receptor beta chains follows, all from one sample in a study of blood T cell repertoires in COVID-19. Profiling relied on immunoSEQ multiplex PCR, and the TCRdb table lists in-frame clones only, not all of them. The sample holds over 300,000 clones, 90% seen once. Sequenced input: peripheral blood. Receptors originate from a young man with active or convalescent COVID-19. Each CDR3 is given with its conserved first and last residue. Fields, in order: J gene, clone size, V gene, D gene, CDR3 DNA, CDR3 protein. The D gene is left open where the match is weak. Clone size, where shown, is once, few, many, or a class for clones that have expanded.

j_gene: TRBJ1-5
abundance: -
v_gene: TRBV7-3
d_gene: TRBD1
CDR3nt: TGTGCCAGCAGTACGCCTCTAGGACAGGGTGACAATCAGCCCCAGCATTTT
CDR3aa: CASSTPLGQGDNQPQHF

j_gene: TRBJ2-1
abundance: once
v_gene: TRBV2
d_gene: TRBD2
CDR3nt: TGTGCCAGCATGAGGGAGCGGGAAGGGAATGAGCAGTTCTTC
CDR3aa: CASMREREGNEQFF

j_gene: TRBJ2-1
abundance: -
v_gene: TRBV7-9
d_gene: -
CDR3nt: TGTGCCAGCAGCCACAATCTCATTATACAGAACAATGAGCAGTTCTTC
CDR3aa: CASSHNLIIQNNEQFF

j_gene: TRBJ1-3
abundance: -
v_gene: TRBV5-1
d_gene: -
CDR3nt: TGCGCCAGCAGCATACTCGGCTCTGGAAACACCATATATTTT
CDR3aa: CASSILGSGNTIYF

j_gene: TRBJ1-6
abundance: -
v_gene: TRBV27
d_gene: -
CDR3nt: TGTGCCAGCAGTATCCTAGGGGGGGTGGGGTCACCCCTCCACTTT
CDR3aa: CASSILGGVGSPLHF

j_gene: TRBJ2-1
abundance: -
v_gene: TRBV19
d_gene: TRBD1
CDR3nt: TGTGCCAGTAGTCGACGGACAGGGAATTTCTACAATGAGCAGTTCTTC
CDR3aa: CASSRRTGNFYNEQFF

j_gene: TRBJ1-2
abundance: once
v_gene: TRBV11-3
d_gene: -
CDR3nt: TGTGCCAGCAGCTTAGACAGGGTCTATGGCTACACCTTC
CDR3aa: CASSLDRVYGYTF

j_gene: TRBJ1-6
abundance: few
v_gene: TRBV2
d_gene: TRBD1
CDR3nt: TGTGCCAGCAGCGAGGACAGGGCTCGGACTAATTCACCCCTCCACTTT
CDR3aa: CASSEDRARTNSPLHF

j_gene: TRBJ2-5
abundance: -
v_gene: TRBV9
d_gene: TRBD1
CDR3nt: TGTGCCAGCAGCGTAGTTACAGGGGAGACGGAGACCCAGTACTTC
CDR3aa: CASSVVTGETETQYF

j_gene: TRBJ2-2
abundance: -
v_gene: TRBV11-3
d_gene: -
CDR3nt: TGTGCCAGCTCAAGAGTCCGCACCGGGGAGCTGTTTTTT
CDR3aa: CASSRVRTGELFF

j_gene: TRBJ1-6
abundance: -
v_gene: TRBV6-2/TRBV6-3
d_gene: -
CDR3nt: TGTGCCAGCAGTTCCCCAGGGGCGAATTCACCCCTCCACTTT
CDR3aa: CASSSPGANSPLHF

j_gene: TRBJ1-1
abundance: -
v_gene: TRBV7-2
d_gene: -
CDR3nt: TGTGCCAGCAGCCCCCGTGGAGGGCAGCACACTGAAGCTTTCTTT
CDR3aa: CASSPRGGQHTEAFF

j_gene: TRBJ1-3
abundance: -
v_gene: TRBV18
d_gene: -
CDR3nt: TGTGCCAGCTCAGCCTACAGGGATGCAGGAAACACCATATATTTT
CDR3aa: CASSAYRDAGNTIYF

j_gene: TRBJ2-7
abundance: -
v_gene: TRBV29-1
d_gene: -
CDR3nt: TGCAGCGTCTCGGACAGTCCCTACGAGCAGTACTTC
CDR3aa: CSVSDSPYEQYF

j_gene: TRBJ2-7
abundance: -
v_gene: TRBV15
d_gene: -
CDR3nt: TGTGCCACCAGCAGAGATGGAGGGTCCGCCTACGAGCAGTACTTC
CDR3aa: CATSRDGGSAYEQYF

j_gene: TRBJ1-1
abundance: -
v_gene: TRBV5-6
d_gene: TRBD1
CDR3nt: TGTGCCAGCAGCTTCTACAGGGGGCGGAACACTGAAGCTTTCTTT
CDR3aa: CASSFYRGRNTEAFF

j_gene: TRBJ1-1
abundance: -
v_gene: TRBV5-1
d_gene: -
CDR3nt: TGCGCCAGCAGCTTGGACAGGAACACTGAAGCTTTCTTT
CDR3aa: CASSLDRNTEAFF

j_gene: TRBJ2-7
abundance: once
v_gene: TRBV28
d_gene: TRBD1
CDR3nt: TGTGCCACCTATAGGGGGCTGGGGGAGCAGTACTTC
CDR3aa: CATYRGLGEQYF

j_gene: TRBJ2-7
abundance: -
v_gene: TRBV5-6
d_gene: -
CDR3nt: TGTGCCAGCAGCTTGTGGAGGGGATTTCCTTCGGGCGAGCAGTACTTC
CDR3aa: CASSLWRGFPSGEQYF

j_gene: TRBJ1-6
abundance: -
v_gene: TRBV7-9
d_gene: TRBD1
CDR3nt: TGTGCCAGCAGCTTATGGGGACAGGCGAACTCCTATAATTCACCCCTCCACTTT
CDR3aa: CASSLWGQANSYNSPLHF

j_gene: TRBJ2-7
abundance: -
v_gene: TRBV19
d_gene: TRBD1
CDR3nt: TGTGCCAGTAGTATGAAACCTACCGGACAGGGGAACTCCTACGAGCAGTACTTC
CDR3aa: CASSMKPTGQGNSYEQYF

j_gene: TRBJ1-1
abundance: -
v_gene: TRBV4-2
d_gene: TRBD1
CDR3nt: TGTGCCAGCAGCAGATTGGACAGGTCCACTGAAGCTTTCTTT
CDR3aa: CASSRLDRSTEAFF

j_gene: TRBJ2-1
abundance: -
v_gene: TRBV6-6
d_gene: -
CDR3nt: TGTGCCAGCAGTTACAAGACAGAGCAGTTCTTC
CDR3aa: CASSYKTEQFF

j_gene: TRBJ1-5
abundance: -
v_gene: TRBV7-2
d_gene: -
CDR3nt: TGTGCCAGCAGCATTACGGGGTTCGGAAATCAGCCCCAGCATTTT
CDR3aa: CASSITGFGNQPQHF

j_gene: TRBJ1-2
abundance: -
v_gene: TRBV6-2/TRBV6-3
d_gene: -
CDR3nt: TGTGCCAGCAGTTTCCAAGGGGACTATGGCTACACCTTC
CDR3aa: CASSFQGDYGYTF

j_gene: TRBJ2-5
abundance: few
v_gene: TRBV18
d_gene: -
CDR3nt: TGTGCCAGCTCACCACCGAACTTAGGGGAAAGGGAGACCCAGTACTTC
CDR3aa: CASSPPNLGERETQYF

j_gene: TRBJ2-1
abundance: -
v_gene: TRBV18
d_gene: -
CDR3nt: TGTGCCAGCTCACCGGTCCAACTAAGCTCCTACAATGAGCAGTTCTTC
CDR3aa: CASSPVQLSSYNEQFF

j_gene: TRBJ2-1
abundance: -
v_gene: TRBV12-3/TRBV12-4
d_gene: -
CDR3nt: TGTGCCAGCAATTCCCAGGGCTACAATGAGCAGTTCTTC
CDR3aa: CASNSQGYNEQFF

j_gene: TRBJ1-2
abundance: -
v_gene: TRBV27
d_gene: -
CDR3nt: TGTGCCAGCAGTACATCTAACTATGGCTACACCTTC
CDR3aa: CASSTSNYGYTF

j_gene: TRBJ1-2
abundance: -
v_gene: TRBV19
d_gene: -
CDR3nt: TGTGCCAGTAGTATAGATGTCTATTCGCTCTATGGCTACACCTTC
CDR3aa: CASSIDVYSLYGYTF

j_gene: TRBJ1-2
abundance: -
v_gene: TRBV18
d_gene: -
CDR3nt: TGTGCCAGCTCACCTATAACAGGGAACGATAACGGCTACACCTTC
CDR3aa: CASSPITGNDNGYTF

j_gene: TRBJ1-2
abundance: -
v_gene: TRBV18
d_gene: TRBD1
CDR3nt: TGTGCCAGCTCACCACCTGGGACAGGGGGTTATGGCTACACCTTC
CDR3aa: CASSPPGTGGYGYTF

j_gene: TRBJ2-7
abundance: -
v_gene: TRBV4-3
d_gene: TRBD2
CDR3nt: TGCGCCAGCAGCCAATGGGCTAGCGGAGACTACGAGCAGTACTTC
CDR3aa: CASSQWASGDYEQYF

j_gene: TRBJ2-3
abundance: -
v_gene: TRBV6-1
d_gene: -
CDR3nt: TGTGCCAGCAGTGAACAGGGGGGAAGCACAGATACGCAGTATTTT
CDR3aa: CASSEQGGSTDTQYF

j_gene: TRBJ2-7
abundance: -
v_gene: TRBV7-6
d_gene: TRBD2
CDR3nt: TGTGCCAGCAGCTCAGCGGGTAGCGGGCCCTACGAGCAGTACTTC
CDR3aa: CASSSAGSGPYEQYF

j_gene: TRBJ2-5
abundance: -
v_gene: TRBV4-2
d_gene: TRBD1
CDR3nt: TGTGCCAGCAGCCGGGGACAGGGAGGGGAGACCCAGTACTTC
CDR3aa: CASSRGQGGETQYF

j_gene: TRBJ1-5
abundance: -
v_gene: TRBV28
d_gene: -
CDR3nt: TGTGCCAGCAGTGACAGGAGCGTCAATCAGCCCCAGCATTTT
CDR3aa: CASSDRSVNQPQHF

j_gene: TRBJ1-2
abundance: -
v_gene: TRBV28
d_gene: -
CDR3nt: TGTGCCAGCAGTTCAGGCGGCAGACAGGAGGACACCTTC
CDR3aa: CASSSGGRQEDTF